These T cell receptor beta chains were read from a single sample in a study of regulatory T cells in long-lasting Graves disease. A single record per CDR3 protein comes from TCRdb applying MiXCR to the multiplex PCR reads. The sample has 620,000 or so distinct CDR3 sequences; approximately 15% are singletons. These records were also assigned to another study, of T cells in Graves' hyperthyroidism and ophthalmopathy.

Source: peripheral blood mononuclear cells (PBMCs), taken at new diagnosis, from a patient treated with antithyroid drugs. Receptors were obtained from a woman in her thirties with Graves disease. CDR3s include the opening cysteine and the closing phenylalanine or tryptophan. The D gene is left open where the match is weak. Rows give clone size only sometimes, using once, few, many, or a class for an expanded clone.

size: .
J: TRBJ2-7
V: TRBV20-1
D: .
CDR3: CSARTQGDFNEQYF
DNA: TGCAGTGCTAGAACACAAGGGGATTTCAACGAGCAGTACTTC

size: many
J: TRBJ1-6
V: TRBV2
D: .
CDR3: CASSDLATVVSPLHF
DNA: TGTGCCAGCAGTGATCTTGCTACGGTTGTTTCGCCCCTCCACTTT

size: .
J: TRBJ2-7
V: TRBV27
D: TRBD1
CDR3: CASSLLGQGASNYEQYF
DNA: TGTGCCAGCAGTTTATTAGGACAGGGGGCTTCAAACTACGAGCAGTACTTC

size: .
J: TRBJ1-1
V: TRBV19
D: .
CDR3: CASSSKGQPNTEAFF
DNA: TGTGCCAGTAGTTCTAAAGGACAGCCGAACACTGAAGCTTTCTTT

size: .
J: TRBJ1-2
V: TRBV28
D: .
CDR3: CASSRGTYGCTF
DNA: TGTGCCAGCAGTAGAGGGACGTATGGCTGCACCTTC

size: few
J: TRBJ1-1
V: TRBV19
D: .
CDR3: CASRPQGINTEAFF
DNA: TGTGCCAGTAGACCGCAGGGGATTAACACTGAAGCTTTCTTT

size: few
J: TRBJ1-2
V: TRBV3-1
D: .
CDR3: CASSQGLAANNYGYTF
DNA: TGTGCCAGCAGCCAAGGTCTCGCAGCAAATAACTATGGCTACACCTTC

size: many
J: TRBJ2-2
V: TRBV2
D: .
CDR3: CASSGSGTGELFF
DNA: TGTGCCAGCAGTGGGTCGGGCACCGGGGAGCTGTTTTTT

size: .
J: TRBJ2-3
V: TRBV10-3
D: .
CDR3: CAITGSLTDTQYF
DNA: TGTGCCATCACCGGGAGCTTGACAGATACGCAGTATTTT

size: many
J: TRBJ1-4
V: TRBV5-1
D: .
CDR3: CASSLAYREGEKLFF
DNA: TGCGCCAGCAGCTTGGCCTACAGGGAAGGTGAAAAACTGTTTTTT

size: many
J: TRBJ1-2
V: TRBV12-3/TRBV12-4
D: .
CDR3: CASLLQGTNYGYTF
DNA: TGTGCCAGCCTTTTACAGGGTACTAACTATGGCTACACCTTC

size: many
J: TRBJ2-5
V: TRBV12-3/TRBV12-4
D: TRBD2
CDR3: CASSLGLAGKTQYF
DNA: TGTGCCAGCAGTTTAGGTCTAGCGGGGAAGACCCAGTACTTC

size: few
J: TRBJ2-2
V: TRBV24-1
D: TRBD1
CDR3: CATSDTYRGTNTGELFF
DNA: TGTGCCACCAGTGATACCTACAGGGGCACGAACACCGGGGAGCTGTTTTTT

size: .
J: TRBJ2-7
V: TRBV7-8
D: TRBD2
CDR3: CASSSSPGLATWEQYF
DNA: TGTGCCAGCAGCTCAAGTCCGGGACTAGCGACTTGGGAGCAGTACTTC

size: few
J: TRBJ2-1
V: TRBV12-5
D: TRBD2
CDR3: CASGAGAGGRTEQFF
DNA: TGTGCTAGTGGTGCTGGGGCGGGAGGGCGCACTGAGCAGTTCTTC

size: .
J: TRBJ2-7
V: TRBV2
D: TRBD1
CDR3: CAIQLREGDRGYEQYF
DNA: TGTGCCATCCAGCTGCGGGAAGGGGACAGGGGCTACGAGCAGTACTTC

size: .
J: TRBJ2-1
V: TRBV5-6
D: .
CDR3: CASSPDPYVEQFF
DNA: TGTGCCAGCAGCCCCGACCCGTATGTTGAGCAGTTCTTC

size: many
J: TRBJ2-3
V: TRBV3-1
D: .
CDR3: CASSPVVSASTDTQYF
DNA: TGTGCCAGCAGCCCGGTGGTTAGCGCTAGCACAGATACGCAGTATTTT

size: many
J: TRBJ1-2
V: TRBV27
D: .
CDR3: CASSPTPGVSFGYTF
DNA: TGTGCCAGCAGTCCAACTCCGGGGGTCTCTTTTGGCTACACCTTC

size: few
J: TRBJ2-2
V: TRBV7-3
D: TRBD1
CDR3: CASSLRGDRLANTGELFF
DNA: TGTGCCAGCAGCTTAAGAGGGGACAGACTCGCGAACACCGGGGAGCTGTTTTTT

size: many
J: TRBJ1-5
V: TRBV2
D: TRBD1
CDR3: CASSLTGVSGQPQHF
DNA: TGTGCCAGCAGTCTGACAGGGGTCTCGGGTCAGCCCCAGCATTTT

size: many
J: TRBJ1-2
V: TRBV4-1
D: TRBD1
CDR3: CASSQSPGGFGYTF
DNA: TGCGCCAGCAGCCAATCCCCAGGGGGGTTTGGCTACACCTTC

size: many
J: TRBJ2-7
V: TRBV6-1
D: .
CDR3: CASRRLERAEQYF
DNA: TGTGCCAGCCGGCGACTAGAAAGGGCCGAGCAGTACTTC

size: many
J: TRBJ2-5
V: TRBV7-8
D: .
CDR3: CASSLLSATRETQYF
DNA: TGTGCCAGCAGCTTACTCTCCGCGACTCGAGAGACCCAGTACTTC

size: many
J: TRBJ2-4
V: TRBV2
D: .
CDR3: CASSNRVTAKNIQYF
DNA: TGTGCCAGCAGTAACAGGGTGACGGCCAAAAACATTCAGTACTTC

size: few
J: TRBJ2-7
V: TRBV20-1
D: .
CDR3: CSARLGGGGLPSYEQYF
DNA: TGCAGTGCTAGATTAGGAGGGGGCGGTCTCCCATCCTACGAGCAGTACTTC

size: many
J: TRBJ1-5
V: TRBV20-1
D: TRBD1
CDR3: CSASTGAFLNQPQHF
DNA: TGCAGTGCTTCGACAGGGGCCTTTTTGAATCAGCCCCAGCATTTT

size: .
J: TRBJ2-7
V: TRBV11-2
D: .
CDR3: CASSRLGELPYEQYF
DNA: TGTGCCAGCAGCAGGCTGGGAGAGTTGCCCTACGAGCAGTACTTC

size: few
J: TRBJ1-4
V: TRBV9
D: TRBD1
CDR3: CASSVGQGWEKLFF
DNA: TGTGCCAGCAGCGTGGGACAGGGCTGGGAAAAACTGTTTTTT

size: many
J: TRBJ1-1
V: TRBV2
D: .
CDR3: CASRVGVNTEAFF
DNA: TGTGCCAGCAGGGTAGGGGTAAACACTGAAGCTTTCTTT

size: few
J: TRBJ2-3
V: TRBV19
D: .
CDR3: CASSIDTSTDTQYF
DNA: TGTGCCAGTAGTATCGACACGTCCACAGATACGCAGTATTTT

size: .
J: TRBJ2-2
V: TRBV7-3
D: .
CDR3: CASSQAGTGTRAGELFF
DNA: TGCGCCAGCAGCCAAGCCGGGACCGGGACAAGGGCCGGGGAGCTGTTTTTT

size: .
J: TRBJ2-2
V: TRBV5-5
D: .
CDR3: CASSFGGQNTGELFF
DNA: TGTGCCAGCAGCTTTGGGGGGCAGAACACCGGGGAGCTGTTTTTT